This TCR beta chain was identified in a study of shared clonotypes between healthy human individuals. CDR1 SEHNR and CDR2 FQNEAQ come from the germline V gene (reference sequence). The CDR3 loop spans 14 amino acids. The V gene lost 3 bases and the J gene lost 0 bases, with 5 bases spanning the gap. Regarding the study as a whole: Some clonotypes were shared by all four sorted-subset donors, while others were not shared. The non-shared ones had lower generation probabilities than the shared ones.

The protocol was immunoSEQ multiplex PCR, while the TCRdb copy is restricted to in-frame clones and leaves out a portion. The sample shows approximately 2,300,000 clones, around 93% of them seen only once. Turning to this clone: What it recognizes is unknown. This same CDR3 is encoded by further DNA sequences in the sample.

This receptor was obtained from a man between 18 and 35 years old in good health. Some clones in this sample may be carry-over from other donors' samples. The rearrangement joins TRBV7-9 to TRBJ1-4; D uncertain. The sample taken for sequencing was naive CD4+ T cells from PBMCs. As to subset: CD45RA+ positively selected. Written as DNA, the CDR3 is TGTGCCAGCAGCTTCCGTGCAACTAATGAAAAACTGTTTTTT. The encoded protein is CASSFRATNEKLFF.